The present TCR beta chain was sequenced within a study of CD8+ T cells in alopecia areata listed by TCRdb under 2018. Notes on the research overall: Skin from C3H/HeJ donors with spontaneous alopecia (about 6-12 months old) was grafted onto female C3H/HeJ recipients aged about 7-10 weeks. RNA was extracted with the PAXgene miRNA kit for fixed scalp, the miRNeasy kit for PBMCs, and the RNeasy kit for mouse skin. High-throughput TCRbeta sequencing was used to examine T cell clonal expansion in alopecia areata in both the C3H/HeJ mouse model and human patients. Amplification of TCRbeta CDR3 regions was done by immunoSEQ multiplex PCR using 35 Vbeta forward primers and 13 Jbeta reverse primers. On the human side, TCRbeta sequencing was run on scalp tissue and on sorted CD4+ and CD8+ peripheral blood T cells from healthy controls and from alopecia areata patients with either patchy or totalis/universalis disease. Clonality in the scalp was compared among normal scalp (n=4), patchy alopecia areata scalp (n=8), and alopecia totalis/universalis scalp (n=8). Study-level results and caveats: Compared with normal scalp, lesional scalp had higher clonality and more expanded CD8+ clones, particularly in alopecia totalis/universalis, a pattern that suggests antigenic drive. Unlike mouse skin, which is dominated by gammadelta T cells, normal human skin has resident alphabeta T cells that are also sequenced, and this complicates analysis of the scalp TCR repertoire. Compared with mice, TCR sequences shared between patients were less clear, possibly partly because of HLA diversity across the patient population.

Libraries were constructed by the immunoSEQ multiplex PCR assay. For TCR sequencing, RNA was extracted from every sample and reverse transcribed into cDNA to serve as template. SuperScript III was used for first-strand cDNA synthesis, primed with a 2:1 mix of oligo-dT and random hexamers. A synthetic immune receptor repertoire was used to gauge amplification bias, and whatever bias remained was removed computationally. Libraries were sequenced on Illumina HiSeq using 60 bp reads that covered the CDR3 and were read from J toward V. On the authors' methods: Raw reads were preprocessed for error removal, and CDR3 was defined according to IMGT conventions as running from the conserved cysteine to phenylalanine. Clonality was calculated as 1 minus Shannon entropy normalized by log2 of the number of productive unique TCRs. Whether each scalp clone was CD4 or CD8 was inferred by checking scalp TCRbeta sequences against the CD4 and CD8 repertoires from sorted blood. Not all clones reach the TCRdb copy of this immuneACCESS table, which keeps in-frame sequences only. Checked studies attribute under half of the gap to unresolved V genes and leave the rest unexplained. V and J calls and clone size are as listed in that table; D and trimming were resolved from the DNA. The sample features around 110,000 clones, and none is a singleton. The biggest ten clones account for 15% to 20% of the sample.

In this sample, this clone turned up a few times. Its antigen is unknown. Being a mouse receptor, it is described with mouse gene labels and germline sequences. The sample comprised lesional skin. The receptor was derived from a C3H/HeJ mouse with alopecia areata. The MHC haplotype found in this strain is H2-k.

CDR3 sequence: CASSRQGNYAEQFF. The sequenced CDR3 bases are TGTGCTAGCAGCAGACAGGGTAACTATGCT. This chain joins TRBV29 to TRBJ2-1; 7 of the junction bases match TRBD1. The DNA ends 4 residues before the CDR3 does, and the rest of the CDR3 is filled in from the germline J gene. The junction shows trimming of 6 bases on V and 0 bases on J, and the gene matches do not reach 2 bases of it. From its cysteine to its phenylalanine, the CDR3 spans 14 amino acids. The 30 bases shown cover part of the CDR3, and their frame starts at base 1. For CDR1 and CDR2, the germline V gene lists MSHET and SYDVDS.